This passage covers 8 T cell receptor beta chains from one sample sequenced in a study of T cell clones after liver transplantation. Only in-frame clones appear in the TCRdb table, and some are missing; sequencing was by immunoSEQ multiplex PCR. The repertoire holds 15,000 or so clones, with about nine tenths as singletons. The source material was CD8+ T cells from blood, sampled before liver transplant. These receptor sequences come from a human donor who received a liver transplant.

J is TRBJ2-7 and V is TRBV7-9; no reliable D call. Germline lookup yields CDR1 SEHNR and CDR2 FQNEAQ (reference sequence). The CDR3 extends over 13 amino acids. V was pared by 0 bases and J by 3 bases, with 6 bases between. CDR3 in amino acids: CASSLAGLYEQYF. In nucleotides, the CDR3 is TGTGCCAGCAGCTTAGCCGGTCTCTACGAGCAGTACTTC.

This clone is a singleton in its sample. As DNA, the CDR3 is TGCGCCAGCAGCCGACGTTTGGGGACTGAAGCTTTCTTT. This translates into CASSRRLGTEAFF. The chain uses TRBV4-1 and TRBJ1-1; unclear D gene. The CDR3 is 13 residues long. Germline V lookup: CDR1 MGHRA, CDR2 YSYEKL. The V and J ends lost 4 bases and 5 bases respectively, with 11 bases between them.

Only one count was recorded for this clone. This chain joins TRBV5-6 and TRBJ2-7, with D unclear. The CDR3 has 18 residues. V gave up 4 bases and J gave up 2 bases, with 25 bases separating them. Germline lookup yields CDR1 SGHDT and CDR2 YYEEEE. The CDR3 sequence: CASSTDRSLRTEAYEQYF. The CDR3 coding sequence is TGTGCCAGCAGCACTGACCGTAGTTTACGAACCGAGGCCTACGAGCAGTACTTC.

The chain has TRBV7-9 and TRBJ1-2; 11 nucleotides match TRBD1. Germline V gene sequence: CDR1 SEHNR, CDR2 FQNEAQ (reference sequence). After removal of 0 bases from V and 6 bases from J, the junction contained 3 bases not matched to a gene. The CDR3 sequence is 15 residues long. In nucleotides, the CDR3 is TGTGCCAGCAGCTTAGCGGGGACAGGGGGGGATGGCTACACCTTC. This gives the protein CASSLAGTGGDGYTF.

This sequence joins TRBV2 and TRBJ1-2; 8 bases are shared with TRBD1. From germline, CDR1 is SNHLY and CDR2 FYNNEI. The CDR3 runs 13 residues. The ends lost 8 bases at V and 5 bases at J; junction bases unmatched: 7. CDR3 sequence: CASLGQGRYGYTF. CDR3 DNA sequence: TGTGCCAGCCTTGGACAGGGTAGATATGGCTACACCTTC. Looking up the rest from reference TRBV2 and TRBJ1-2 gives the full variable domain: EPEVTQTPSHQVTQMGQEVILRCVPISNHLYFYWYRQILGQKVEFLVSFYNNEISEKSEIFDDQFSVERPDGSNFTLKIRSTKLEDSAMYFCASLGQGRYGYTFGSGTRLTVV.

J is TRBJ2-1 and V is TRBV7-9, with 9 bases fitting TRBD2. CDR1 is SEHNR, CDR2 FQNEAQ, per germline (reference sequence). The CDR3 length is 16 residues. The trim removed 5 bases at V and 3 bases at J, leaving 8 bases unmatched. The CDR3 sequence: CASSPSSSGVYNEQFF. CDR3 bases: TGTGCCAGCAGCCCGTCCTCTAGCGGGGTCTACAATGAGCAGTTCTTC.

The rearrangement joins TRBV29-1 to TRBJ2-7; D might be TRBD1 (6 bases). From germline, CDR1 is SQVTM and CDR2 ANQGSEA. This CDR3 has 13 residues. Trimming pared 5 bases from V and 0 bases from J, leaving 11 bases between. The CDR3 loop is CSVLIQGSYEQYF. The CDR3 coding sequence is TGCAGCGTTTTAATACAGGGCTCCTACGAGCAGTACTTC.

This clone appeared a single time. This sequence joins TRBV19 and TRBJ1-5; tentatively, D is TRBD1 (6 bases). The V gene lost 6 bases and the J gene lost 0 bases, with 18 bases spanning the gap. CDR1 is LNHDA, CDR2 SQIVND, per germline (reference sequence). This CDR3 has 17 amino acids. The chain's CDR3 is CASSRSRGQTSNQPQHF. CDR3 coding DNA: TGTGCCAGTAGCCGATCGCGAGGACAGACTAGCAATCAGCCCCAGCATTTT. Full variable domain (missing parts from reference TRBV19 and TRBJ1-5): DGGITQSPKYLFRKEGQNVTLSCEQNLNHDAMYWYRQDPGQGLRLIYYSQIVNDFQKGDIAEGYSVSREKKESFPLTVTSAQKNPTAFYLCASSRSRGQTSNQPQHFGDGTRLSIL.